This T cell receptor (beta chain) was sequenced during a study of cytomegalovirus exposure and HLA in healthy donors. Notes on the study in general: The TCR clusters that emerged in the first cohort tended, a later analysis found, to co-occur in the 110 or so validation repertoires.

Note on this clone: Its target is not known.

Germline V gene lookup returns CDR1 SGHRS and CDR2 YFSETQ. V lost 5 bases and J lost 1; bases outside the gene matches: 1. The CDR3 length is 13 residues. Measured with immunoSEQ multiplex PCR; TCRdb has only the in-frame clones, and not every one. The data contain 150,000 to 200,000 clones, about 96% of them singletons. The V gene is TRBV5-1, the J gene TRBJ2-7; TRBD1 matches 9 bases. Sequences were obtained from PBMCs. The clonotype comes from a woman aged 18-35 years in good health and CMV-seronegative. Here the CDR3 reads CASSGQGSYEQYF. The CDR3 nucleotides read TGCGCCAGCAGTGGACAGGGGTCCTACGAGCAGTACTTC.